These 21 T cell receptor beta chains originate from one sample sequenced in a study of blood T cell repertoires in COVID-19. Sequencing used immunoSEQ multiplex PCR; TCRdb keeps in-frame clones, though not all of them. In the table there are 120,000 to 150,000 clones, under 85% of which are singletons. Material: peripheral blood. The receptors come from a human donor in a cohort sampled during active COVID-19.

In nucleotides, the CDR3 is TGTGCCAGCAGTCTACGGCGTGGGCAGACCACAATTAGCAATCAGCCCCAGCATTTT. Its translation is CASSLRRGQTTISNQPQHF. The chain combines TRBV6-2 or TRBV6-3 with TRBJ1-5; D is undetermined. V was trimmed by 5 bases and J by 0 bases, leaving 23 bases between them. The CDR3 totals 19 residues. Germline V gives CDR1 MNHEY, CDR2 SVGEGT.

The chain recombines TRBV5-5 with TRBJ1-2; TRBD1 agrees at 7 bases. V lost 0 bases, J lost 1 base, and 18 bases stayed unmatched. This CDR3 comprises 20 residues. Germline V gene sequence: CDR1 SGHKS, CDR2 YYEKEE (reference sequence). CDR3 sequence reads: CASSLGFASSGQPNNYGYTF. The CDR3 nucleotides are TGTGCCAGCAGCTTGGGGTTCGCGAGTTCGGGACAGCCTAATAACTATGGCTACACCTTC.

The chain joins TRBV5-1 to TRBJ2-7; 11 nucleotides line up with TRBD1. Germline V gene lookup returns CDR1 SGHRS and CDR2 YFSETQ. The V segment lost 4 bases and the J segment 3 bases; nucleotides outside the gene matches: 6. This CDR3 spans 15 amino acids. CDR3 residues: CASSLRTGGNYEQYF. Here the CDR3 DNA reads TGCGCCAGCAGCCTACGGACAGGGGGCAACTACGAGCAGTACTTC. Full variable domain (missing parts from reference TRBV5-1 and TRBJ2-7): KAGVTQTPRYLIKTRGQQVTLSCSPISGHRSVSWYQQTPGQGLQFLFEYFSETQRNKGNFPGRFSGRQFSNSRSEMNVSTLELGDSALYLCASSLRTGGNYEQYFGPGTRLTVT.

In DNA form, the CDR3 reads TGTGCCAGCAGCAGGGAACGGGGCGGGAGGGCGGCAGATACGCAGTATTTT. It specifies CASSRERGGRAADTQYF. The chain combines TRBV7-2 with TRBJ2-3; 9 nucleotides match TRBD2. The germline V gene encodes CDR1 SGHTA and CDR2 FQGNSA. There are 17 residues in the CDR3. V shed 5 bases and J 4 bases; nucleotides not matched to a gene: 13.

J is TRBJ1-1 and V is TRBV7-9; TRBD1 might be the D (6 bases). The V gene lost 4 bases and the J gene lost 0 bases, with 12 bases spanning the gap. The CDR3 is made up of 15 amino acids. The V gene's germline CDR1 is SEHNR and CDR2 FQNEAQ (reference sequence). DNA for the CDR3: TGTGCCAGCAGCTCAGGGGTTAGGATGAACACTGAAGCTTTCTTT. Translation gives CASSSGVRMNTEAFF.

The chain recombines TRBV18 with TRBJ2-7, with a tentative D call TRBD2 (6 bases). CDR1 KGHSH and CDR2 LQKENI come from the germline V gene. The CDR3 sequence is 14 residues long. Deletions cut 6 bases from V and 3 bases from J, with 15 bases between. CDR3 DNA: TGTGCCAGCTCGCCAAAATCGGGACTCTACGAGCAGTACTTC. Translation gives CASSPKSGLYEQYF.

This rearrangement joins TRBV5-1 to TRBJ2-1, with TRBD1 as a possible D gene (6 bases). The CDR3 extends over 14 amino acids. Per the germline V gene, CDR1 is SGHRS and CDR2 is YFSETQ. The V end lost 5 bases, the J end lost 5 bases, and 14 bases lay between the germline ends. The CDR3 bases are TGCGCCAGCAGATCGCAGGGGAGAGACAATGAGCAGTTCTTC. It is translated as CASRSQGRDNEQFF.

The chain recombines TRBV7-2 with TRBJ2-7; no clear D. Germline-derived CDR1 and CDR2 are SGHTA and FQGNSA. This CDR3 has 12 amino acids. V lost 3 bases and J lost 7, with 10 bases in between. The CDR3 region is CASSFRNKEQYF. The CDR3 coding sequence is TGTGCCAGCAGCTTTCGTAATAAAGAGCAGTACTTC.

The CDR3 DNA sequence: TGCAGCGCGCCGACTAGCGGATACCCGAACACCGGGGAGCTGTTTTTT. Its protein product is CSAPTSGYPNTGELFF. The V gene is TRBV29-1, the J gene TRBJ2-2; 9 nucleotides agree with TRBD2. This CDR3 has 16 residues. CDR1 and CDR2 from the germline V gene are SQVTM and ANQGSEA. The ends lost 7 bases at V and 0 bases at J; junction bases unmatched: 9.

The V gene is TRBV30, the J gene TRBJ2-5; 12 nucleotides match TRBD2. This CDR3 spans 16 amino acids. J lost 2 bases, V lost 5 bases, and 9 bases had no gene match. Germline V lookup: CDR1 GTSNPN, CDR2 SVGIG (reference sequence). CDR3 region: CAWHPPGTSGQETQYF. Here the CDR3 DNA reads TGTGCCTGGCACCCCCCCGGGACTAGCGGGCAAGAGACCCAGTACTTC.

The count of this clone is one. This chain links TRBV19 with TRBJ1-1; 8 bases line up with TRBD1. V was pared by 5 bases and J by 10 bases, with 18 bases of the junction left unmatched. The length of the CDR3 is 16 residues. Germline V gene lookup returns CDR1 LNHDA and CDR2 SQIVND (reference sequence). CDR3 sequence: CASSLPGTGFMKGAFF. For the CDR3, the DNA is TGTGCCAGTAGTCTTCCCGGGACAGGCTTTATGAAAGGAGCTTTCTTT.

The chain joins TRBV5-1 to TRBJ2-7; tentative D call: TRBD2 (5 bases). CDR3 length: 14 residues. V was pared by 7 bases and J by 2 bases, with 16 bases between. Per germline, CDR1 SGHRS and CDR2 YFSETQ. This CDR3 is CASSQSGGTYEQYF. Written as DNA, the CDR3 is TGCGCCAGCTCACAGTCCGGAGGAACCTACGAGCAGTACTTC.

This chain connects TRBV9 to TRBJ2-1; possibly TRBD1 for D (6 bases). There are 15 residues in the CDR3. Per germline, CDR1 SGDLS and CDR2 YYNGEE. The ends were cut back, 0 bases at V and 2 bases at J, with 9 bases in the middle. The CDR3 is CASSVVGDTYNEQFF. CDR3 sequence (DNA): TGTGCCAGCAGCGTAGTCGGGGACACCTACAATGAGCAGTTCTTC.

The CDR3 loop reads CASSFSQYPGELFF. CDR3 DNA sequence: TGCGCCAGCAGCTTCTCACAGTATCCCGGGGAGCTGTTTTTT. The genes are TRBV5-1 and TRBJ2-2; D uncertain. CDR3 length equals 14 residues. Deletions cut 2 bases from V and 6 bases from J, with 11 bases between. The germline V gene encodes CDR1 SGHRS and CDR2 YFSETQ.

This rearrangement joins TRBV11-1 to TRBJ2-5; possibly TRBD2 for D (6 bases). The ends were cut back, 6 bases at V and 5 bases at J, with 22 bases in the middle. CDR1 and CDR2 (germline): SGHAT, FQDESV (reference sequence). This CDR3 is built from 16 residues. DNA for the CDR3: TGTGCCAGCAGGCCGGGACTTCCCATTTCCCCGGAGACCCAGTACTTC. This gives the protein CASRPGLPISPETQYF.

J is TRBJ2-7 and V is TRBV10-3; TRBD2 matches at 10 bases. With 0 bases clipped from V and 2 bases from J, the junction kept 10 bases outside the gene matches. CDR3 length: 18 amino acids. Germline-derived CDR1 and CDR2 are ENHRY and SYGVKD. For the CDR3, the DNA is TGTGCCATCAGTGAGTCTGTCAGACGGACTAGCGGAGCCTACGAGCAGTACTTC. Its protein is CAISESVRRTSGAYEQYF.

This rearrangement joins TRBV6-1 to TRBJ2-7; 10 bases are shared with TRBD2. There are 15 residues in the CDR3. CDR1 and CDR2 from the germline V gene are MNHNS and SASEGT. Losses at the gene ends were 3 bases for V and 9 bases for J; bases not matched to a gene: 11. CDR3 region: CASSDPSGRVTSQYF. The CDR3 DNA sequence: TGTGCCAGCAGTGACCCCAGCGGGAGGGTTACGTCGCAGTACTTC.

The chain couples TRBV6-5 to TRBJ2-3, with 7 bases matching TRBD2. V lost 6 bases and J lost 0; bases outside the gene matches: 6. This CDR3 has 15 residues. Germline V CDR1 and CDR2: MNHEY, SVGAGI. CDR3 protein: CASSLFSGSTDTQYF. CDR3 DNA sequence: TGTGCCAGCAGCCTATTTAGCGGGAGCACAGATACGCAGTATTTT.

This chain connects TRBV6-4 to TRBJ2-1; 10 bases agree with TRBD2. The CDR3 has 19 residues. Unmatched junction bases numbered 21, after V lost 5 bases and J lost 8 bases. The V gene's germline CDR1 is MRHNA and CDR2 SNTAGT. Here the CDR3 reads CASSPSGTSDLEGGDEQFF. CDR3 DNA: TGTGCCAGCAGTCCCTCCGGGACTAGCGACCTTGAAGGTGGTGATGAGCAGTTCTTC.

The DNA of the CDR3 is TGTGCCAGCAGTTACCTAGCGGGAGTGAGCACCGGGGAGCTGTTTTTT. Residues: CASSYLAGVSTGELFF. J is TRBJ2-2 and V is TRBV6-5; 10 bases agree with TRBD2. CDR1 and CDR2 from the germline V gene are MNHEY and SVGAGI. This CDR3 spans 16 amino acids. With 2 bases clipped from V and 4 bases from J, the junction kept 4 bases outside the gene matches.

The CDR3 DNA sequence: TGCGCCAGCAGCTTGGGACTAGCGGGAGGCATTAGTTCCTACAATGAGCAGTTCTTC. Translation gives CASSLGLAGGISSYNEQFF. The rearrangement uses TRBV5-1 and TRBJ2-1, with 13 bases that match TRBD2. The CDR3 runs to 19 residues. The trim removed 0 bases at V and 1 base at J, leaving 7 bases unmatched. The germline V gene encodes CDR1 SGHRS and CDR2 YFSETQ.